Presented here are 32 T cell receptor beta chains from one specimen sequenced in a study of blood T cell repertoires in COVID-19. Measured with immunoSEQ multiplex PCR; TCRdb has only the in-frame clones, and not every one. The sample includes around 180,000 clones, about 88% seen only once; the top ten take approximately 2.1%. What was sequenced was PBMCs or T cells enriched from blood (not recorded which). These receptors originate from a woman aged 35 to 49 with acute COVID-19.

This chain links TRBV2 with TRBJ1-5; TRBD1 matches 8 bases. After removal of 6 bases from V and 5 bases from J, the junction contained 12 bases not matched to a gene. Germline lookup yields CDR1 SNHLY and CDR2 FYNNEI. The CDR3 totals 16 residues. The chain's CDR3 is CASSDGTGPLYQPQHF. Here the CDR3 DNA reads TGTGCCAGCAGCGATGGGACAGGACCACTTTATCAGCCCCAGCATTTT.

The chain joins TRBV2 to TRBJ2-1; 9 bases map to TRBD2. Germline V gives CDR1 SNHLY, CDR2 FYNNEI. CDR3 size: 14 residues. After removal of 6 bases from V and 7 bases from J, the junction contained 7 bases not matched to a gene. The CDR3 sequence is CASSGSSGINEQFF. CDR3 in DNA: TGTGCCAGCAGCGGGTCTAGCGGGATAAATGAGCAGTTCTTC.

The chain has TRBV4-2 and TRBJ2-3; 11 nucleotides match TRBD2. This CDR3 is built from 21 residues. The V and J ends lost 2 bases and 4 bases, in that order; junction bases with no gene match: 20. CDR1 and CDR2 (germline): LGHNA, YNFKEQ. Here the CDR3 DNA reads TGTGCCAGCAGCCAATTTGGTCCGGGACGGAACCTAGCGGGAGGTCCAGATACGCAGTATTTT. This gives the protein CASSQFGPGRNLAGGPDTQYF.

CDR3 bases: TGTGCCAGCACCCCGGGACCGGGGGACTATGGCTACACCTTC. Translated: CASTPGPGDYGYTF. The V and J genes are TRBV27 and TRBJ1-2; tentative D call: TRBD1 (5 bases). Germline V gives CDR1 MNHEY, CDR2 SMNVEV (reference sequence). With 7 bases removed from V and 3 bases from J, the gap between germline ends came to 15 bases. CDR3 length equals 14 residues.

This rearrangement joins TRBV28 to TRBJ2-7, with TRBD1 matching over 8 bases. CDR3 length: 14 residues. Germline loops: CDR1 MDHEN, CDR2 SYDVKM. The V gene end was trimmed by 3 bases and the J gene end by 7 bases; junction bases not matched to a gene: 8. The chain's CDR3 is CASSFTGGRSEQYF. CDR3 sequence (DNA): TGTGCCAGCAGTTTCACAGGGGGACGTAGTGAGCAGTACTTC.

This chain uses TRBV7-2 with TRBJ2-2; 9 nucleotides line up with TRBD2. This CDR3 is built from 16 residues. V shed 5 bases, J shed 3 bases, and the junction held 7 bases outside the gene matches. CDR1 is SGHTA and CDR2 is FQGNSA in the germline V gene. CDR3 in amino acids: CASSGSSGIDTGELFF. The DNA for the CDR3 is TGTGCCAGCAGCGGATCTAGCGGGATTGACACCGGGGAGCTGTTTTTT.

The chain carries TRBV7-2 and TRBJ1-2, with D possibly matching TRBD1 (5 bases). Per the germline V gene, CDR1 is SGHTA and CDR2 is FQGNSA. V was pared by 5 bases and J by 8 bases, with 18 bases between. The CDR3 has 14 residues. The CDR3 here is CASSAQPGGRGYTF. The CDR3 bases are TGTGCCAGCAGCGCTCAACCGGGGGGAAGAGGCTACACCTTC.

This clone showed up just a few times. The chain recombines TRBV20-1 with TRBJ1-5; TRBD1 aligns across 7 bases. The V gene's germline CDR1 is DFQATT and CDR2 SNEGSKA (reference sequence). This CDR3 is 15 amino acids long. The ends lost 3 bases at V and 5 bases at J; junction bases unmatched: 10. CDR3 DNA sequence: TGCAGTGCTAGTGCCCGGACAGGCGGTTATCAGCCCCAGCATTTT. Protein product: CSASARTGGYQPQHF.

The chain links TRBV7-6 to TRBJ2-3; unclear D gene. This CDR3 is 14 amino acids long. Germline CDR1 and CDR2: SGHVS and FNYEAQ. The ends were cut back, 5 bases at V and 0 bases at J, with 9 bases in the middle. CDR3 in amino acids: CASSAETSTDTQYF. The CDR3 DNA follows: TGTGCCAGCAGCGCGGAAACTAGCACAGATACGCAGTATTTT. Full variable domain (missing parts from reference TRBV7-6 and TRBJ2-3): GAGVSQSPRYKVTKRGQDVALRCDPISGHVSLYWYRQALGQGPEFLTYFNYEAQQDKSGLPNDRFSAERPEGSISTLTIQRTEQRDSAMYRCASSAETSTDTQYFGPGTRLTVL.

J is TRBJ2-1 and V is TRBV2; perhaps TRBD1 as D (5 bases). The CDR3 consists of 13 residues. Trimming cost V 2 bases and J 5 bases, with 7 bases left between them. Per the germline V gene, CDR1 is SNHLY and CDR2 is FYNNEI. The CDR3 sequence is CASSERQHNEQFF. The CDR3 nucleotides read TGTGCCAGCAGTGAACGACAGCACAATGAGCAGTTCTTC.

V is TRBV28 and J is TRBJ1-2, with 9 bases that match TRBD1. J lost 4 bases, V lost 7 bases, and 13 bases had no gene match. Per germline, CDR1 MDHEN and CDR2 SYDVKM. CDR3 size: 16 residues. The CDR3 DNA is TGTGCCAGCACCCGGGAGGGAACAGGGGGCGCCTATGGCTACACCTTC. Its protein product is CASTREGTGGAYGYTF.

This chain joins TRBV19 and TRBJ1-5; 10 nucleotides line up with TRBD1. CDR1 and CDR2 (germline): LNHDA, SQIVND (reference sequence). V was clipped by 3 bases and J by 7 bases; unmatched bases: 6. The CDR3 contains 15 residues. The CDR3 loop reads CASSIDRGLGQPQHF. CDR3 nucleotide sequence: TGTGCCAGTAGTATTGACAGGGGGCTCGGACAGCCCCAGCATTTT.

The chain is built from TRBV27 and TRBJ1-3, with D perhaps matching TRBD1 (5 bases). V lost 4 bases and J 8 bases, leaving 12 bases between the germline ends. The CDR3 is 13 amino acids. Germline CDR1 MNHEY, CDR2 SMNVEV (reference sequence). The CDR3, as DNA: TGTGCCAGCAGTTCCCGGCAGGGTCACACCATATATTTT. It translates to CASSSRQGHTIYF.

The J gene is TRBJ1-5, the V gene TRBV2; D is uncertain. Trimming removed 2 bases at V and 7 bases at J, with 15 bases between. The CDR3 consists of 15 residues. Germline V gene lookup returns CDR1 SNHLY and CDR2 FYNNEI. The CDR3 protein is CASSESSIRGQPQHF. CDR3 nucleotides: TGTGCCAGCAGTGAATCCTCCATACGCGGACAGCCCCAGCATTTT. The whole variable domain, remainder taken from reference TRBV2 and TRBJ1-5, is EPEVTQTPSHQVTQMGQEVILRCVPISNHLYFYWYRQILGQKVEFLVSFYNNEISEKSEIFDDQFSVERPDGSNFTLKIRSTKLEDSAMYFCASSESSIRGQPQHFGDGTRLSIL.

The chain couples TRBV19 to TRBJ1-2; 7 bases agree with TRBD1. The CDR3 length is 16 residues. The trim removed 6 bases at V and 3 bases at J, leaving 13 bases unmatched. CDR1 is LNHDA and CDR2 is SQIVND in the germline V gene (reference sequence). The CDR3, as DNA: TGTGCCAGTAGGAGTCCGACAGGGACAAGGGACTATGGCTACACCTTC. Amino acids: CASRSPTGTRDYGYTF.

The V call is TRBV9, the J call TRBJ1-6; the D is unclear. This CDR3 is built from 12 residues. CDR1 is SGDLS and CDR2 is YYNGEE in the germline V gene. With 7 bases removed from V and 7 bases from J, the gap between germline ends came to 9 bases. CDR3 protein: CASGEANSPLHF. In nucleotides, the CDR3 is TGTGCCAGCGGGGAGGCGAATTCACCCCTCCACTTT.

The CDR3 bases are TGTGCCAGCAGCGTAGGCGGGGGGTCTGAAAAACTGTTTTTT. Its protein is CASSVGGGSEKLFF. V gene TRBV9 combines with J gene TRBJ1-4, with D tentatively TRBD1 (5 bases). The germline V and J ends were trimmed by 0 bases and 7 bases, with 10 bases remaining between them. The CDR3 has 14 residues. Per the germline V gene, CDR1 is SGDLS and CDR2 is YYNGEE.

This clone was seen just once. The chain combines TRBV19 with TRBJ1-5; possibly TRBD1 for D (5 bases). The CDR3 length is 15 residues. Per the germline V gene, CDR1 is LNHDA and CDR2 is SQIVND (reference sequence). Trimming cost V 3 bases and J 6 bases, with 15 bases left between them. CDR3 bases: TGTGCCAGTAGTATCCCCGGGGCGGGAGGTCAGCCCCAGCATTTT. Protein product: CASSIPGAGGQPQHF.

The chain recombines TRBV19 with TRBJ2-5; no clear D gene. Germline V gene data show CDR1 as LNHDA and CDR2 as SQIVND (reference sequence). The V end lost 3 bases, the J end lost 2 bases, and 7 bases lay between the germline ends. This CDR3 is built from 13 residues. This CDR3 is CASSMVAQETQYF. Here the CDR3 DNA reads TGTGCCAGTAGTATGGTGGCTCAAGAGACCCAGTACTTC.

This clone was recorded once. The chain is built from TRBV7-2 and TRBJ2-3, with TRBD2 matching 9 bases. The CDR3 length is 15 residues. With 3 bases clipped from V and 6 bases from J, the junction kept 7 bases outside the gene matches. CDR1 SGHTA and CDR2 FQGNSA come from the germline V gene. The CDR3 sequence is CASSFSGGSGDTQYF. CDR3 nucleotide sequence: TGTGCCAGCAGCTTTAGCGGGGGCTCCGGGGATACGCAGTATTTT.

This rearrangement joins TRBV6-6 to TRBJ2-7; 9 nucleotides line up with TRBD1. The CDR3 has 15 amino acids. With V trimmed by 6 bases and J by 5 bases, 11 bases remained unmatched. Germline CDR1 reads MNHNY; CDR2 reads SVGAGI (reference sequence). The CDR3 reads CASRQTQGAFHEQYF. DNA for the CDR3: TGTGCCAGCAGACAGACACAGGGGGCTTTCCACGAGCAGTACTTC.

In DNA, the CDR3 is TGTGCCAGCAGCCCCTCCGGGACAGGGGGCTACAATGAGCAGTTCTTC. It translates to CASSPSGTGGYNEQFF. This chain connects TRBV3-1 (or the pseudogene TRBV3-2) to TRBJ2-1; the match to TRBD1 covers 11 bases. The CDR3 runs 16 residues. Trimming took 4 bases from V and 3 from J; bases not matched to a gene: 5. CDR1 LGHDT and CDR2 YNNKEL come from the germline V gene (reference sequence).

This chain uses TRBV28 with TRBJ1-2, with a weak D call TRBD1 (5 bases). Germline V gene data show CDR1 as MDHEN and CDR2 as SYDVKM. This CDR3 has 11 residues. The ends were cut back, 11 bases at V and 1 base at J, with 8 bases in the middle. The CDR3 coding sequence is TGTGCCGCAGACAGTAACTATGGCTACACCTTC. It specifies CAADSNYGYTF.

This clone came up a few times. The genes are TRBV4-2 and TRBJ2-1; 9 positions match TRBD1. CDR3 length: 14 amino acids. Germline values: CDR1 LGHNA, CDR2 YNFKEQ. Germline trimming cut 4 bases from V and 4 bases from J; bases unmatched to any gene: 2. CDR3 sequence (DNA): TGTGCCAGCAGCCCAGGACAGGGGTACAATGAGCAGTTCTTC. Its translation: CASSPGQGYNEQFF.

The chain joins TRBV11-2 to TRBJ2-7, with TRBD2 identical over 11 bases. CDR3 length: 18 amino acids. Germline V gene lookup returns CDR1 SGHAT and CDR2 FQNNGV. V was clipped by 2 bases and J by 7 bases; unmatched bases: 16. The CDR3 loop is CASSLNPKRLAGYQEQYF. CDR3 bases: TGTGCCAGCAGCTTAAACCCCAAGCGACTAGCGGGATATCAAGAGCAGTACTTC.

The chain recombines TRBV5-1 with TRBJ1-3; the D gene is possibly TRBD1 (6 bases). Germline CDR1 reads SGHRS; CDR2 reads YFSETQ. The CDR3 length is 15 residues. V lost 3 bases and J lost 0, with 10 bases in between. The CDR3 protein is CASSYGQNSGNTIYF. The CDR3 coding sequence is TGCGCCAGCAGCTACGGACAGAACTCTGGAAACACCATATATTTT.

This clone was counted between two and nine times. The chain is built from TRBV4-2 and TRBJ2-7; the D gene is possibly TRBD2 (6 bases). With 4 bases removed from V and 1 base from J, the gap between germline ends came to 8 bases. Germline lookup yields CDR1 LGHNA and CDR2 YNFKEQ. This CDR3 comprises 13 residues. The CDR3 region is CASSLGRSYEQYF. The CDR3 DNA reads TGTGCCAGCAGCCTAGGGAGGTCCTACGAGCAGTACTTC.

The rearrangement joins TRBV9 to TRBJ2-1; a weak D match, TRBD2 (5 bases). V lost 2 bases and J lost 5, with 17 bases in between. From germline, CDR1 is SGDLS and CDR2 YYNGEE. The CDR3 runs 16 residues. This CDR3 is CASSVFSGTSDNEQFF. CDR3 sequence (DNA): TGTGCCAGCAGCGTCTTCTCGGGAACGAGCGACAATGAGCAGTTCTTC. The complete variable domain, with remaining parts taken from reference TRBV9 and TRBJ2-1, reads DSGVTQTPKHLITATGQRVTLRCSPRSGDLSVYWYQQSLDQGLQFLIQYYNGEERAKGNILERFSAQQFPDLHSELNLSSLELGDSALYFCASSVFSGTSDNEQFFGPGTRLTVL.

In DNA, the CDR3 is TGCGCCAGCAGCCAAGATCTTGGGTTAGCGGGGGGATACAATGAGCAGTTCTTC. It is translated as CASSQDLGLAGGYNEQFF. The chain has TRBV4-1 and TRBJ2-1, with 10 bases matching TRBD2. The CDR3 extends over 18 amino acids. V dropped 0 bases and J dropped 4; count of bases not matched to a gene: 9. Germline V gene lookup returns CDR1 MGHRA and CDR2 YSYEKL.

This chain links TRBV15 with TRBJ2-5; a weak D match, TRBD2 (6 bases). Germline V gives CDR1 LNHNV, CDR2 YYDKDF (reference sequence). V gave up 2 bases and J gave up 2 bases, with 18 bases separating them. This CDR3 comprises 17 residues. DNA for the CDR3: TGTGCCACCAGCAGACCACCATTCCGGGACTCACAAGAGACCCAGTACTTC. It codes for CATSRPPFRDSQETQYF. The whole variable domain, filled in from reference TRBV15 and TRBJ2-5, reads DAMVIQNPRYQVTQFGKPVTLSCSQTLNHNVMYWYQQKSSQAPKLLFHYYDKDFNNEADTPDNFQSRRPNTSFCFLDIRSPGLGDTAMYLCATSRPPFRDSQETQYFGPGTRLLVL.

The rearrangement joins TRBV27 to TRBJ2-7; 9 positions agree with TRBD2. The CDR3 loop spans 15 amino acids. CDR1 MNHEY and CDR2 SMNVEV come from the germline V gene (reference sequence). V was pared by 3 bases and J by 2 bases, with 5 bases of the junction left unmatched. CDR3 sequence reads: CASSFGRGGPYEQYF. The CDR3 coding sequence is TGTGCCAGCAGTTTCGGGCGGGGGGGACCCTACGAGCAGTACTTC.

The CDR3 loop reads CATGSRGNYGYTF. As DNA, the CDR3 is TGTGCCACGGGGAGCCGGGGAAACTATGGCTACACCTTC. The chain links TRBV5-4 to TRBJ1-2; D gene uncertain. V dropped 9 bases and J dropped 2 bases, with 14 bases sitting between them. CDR3 length: 13 residues. The V gene's germline CDR1 is SGHNT and CDR2 YYREEE (reference sequence). Together with reference TRBV5-4 and TRBJ1-2, the CDR3 gives the full variable domain: ETGVTQSPTHLIKTRGQQVTLRCSSQSGHNTVSWYQQALGQGPQFIFQYYREEENGRGNFPPRFSGLQFPNYSSELNVNALELDDSALYLCATGSRGNYGYTFGSGTRLTVV.